These T cell receptor beta chains were read from a single sample in a study of CD8+ T cells in alopecia areata. Clones were read by immunoSEQ multiplex PCR, and TCRdb kept only the in-frame ones, dropping some. The sample holds about 76,000 clones; around 65% are singletons and the top ten take about a quarter. The material was CD8+ T cells sorted from blood, obtained at week 24, from a patient treated with tofacitinib. Receptor source: a human donor with alopecia areata. CDR3s include the opening cysteine and the closing phenylalanine or tryptophan. The order of the fields is clone size, J gene, V gene, D gene, CDR3 DNA, CDR3 protein. The D gene is left open where the match is weak. Clone size is not always given. Where it is, it says once, few, many or a class for expanded clones.

clone_size: NA; j_call: TRBJ2-7; v_call: TRBV7-8; d_call: TRBD2; cdr3_nt: TGTGCCAGCAGCCTAGGACTAGCGGGGGGCTACGAGCAGTACTTC; cdr3_aa: CASSLGLAGGYEQYF
clone_size: NA; j_call: TRBJ2-5; v_call: TRBV28; d_call: TRBD2; cdr3_nt: TGTGCCACAAGAAGCCCCCCACTAGCGGGAGAAGAGACCCAGTACTTC; cdr3_aa: CATRSPPLAGEETQYF
clone_size: NA; j_call: TRBJ2-7; v_call: TRBV13; d_call: NA; cdr3_nt: TGTGCCAGCAGCTTAGACGGAGTAGAGGGATCCTACGAGCAGTACTTC; cdr3_aa: CASSLDGVEGSYEQYF
clone_size: NA; j_call: TRBJ2-1; v_call: TRBV7-2; d_call: TRBD2; cdr3_nt: TGTGCCAGCAGCCCGAGCGGGAACGGGGCCAATGAGCAGTTCTTC; cdr3_aa: CASSPSGNGANEQFF
clone_size: NA; j_call: TRBJ2-6; v_call: TRBV11-2; d_call: NA; cdr3_nt: TGTGCCAGCAGCTTAGGACAGACCGGGGCCAACGTCCTGACTTTC; cdr3_aa: CASSLGQTGANVLTF
clone_size: few; j_call: TRBJ1-3; v_call: TRBV29-1; d_call: TRBD1; cdr3_nt: TGCAGCGTCGGGACAGGGAACTCTGGAAACACCATATATTTT; cdr3_aa: CSVGTGNSGNTIYF
clone_size: NA; j_call: TRBJ1-2; v_call: TRBV4-1; d_call: TRBD1; cdr3_nt: TGCGCCAGCAGCCCGGGACAGGAGGTTAACTATGGCTACACCTTC; cdr3_aa: CASSPGQEVNYGYTF
clone_size: NA; j_call: TRBJ2-7; v_call: TRBV9; d_call: NA; cdr3_nt: TGTGCCAGCAGCGTAGCGGAAGGGCTGAGCTCCTACGAGCAGTACTTC; cdr3_aa: CASSVAEGLSSYEQYF
clone_size: NA; j_call: TRBJ2-7; v_call: TRBV5-1; d_call: TRBD2; cdr3_nt: TGCGCCAGCAGCTTGGGACTAGCGGGGGCCTACGAGCAGTACTTC; cdr3_aa: CASSLGLAGAYEQYF
clone_size: once; j_call: TRBJ2-7; v_call: TRBV7-8; d_call: NA; cdr3_nt: TGTGCCAGCAGGGGAGACTCCTACGAGCAGTACTTC; cdr3_aa: CASRGDSYEQYF
clone_size: few; j_call: TRBJ2-4; v_call: TRBV27; d_call: NA; cdr3_nt: TGTGCCAGCAGTTCCCTTATAGCCAAAAACATTCAGTACTTC; cdr3_aa: CASSSLIAKNIQYF
clone_size: few; j_call: TRBJ2-2; v_call: TRBV5-1; d_call: NA; cdr3_nt: TGCGCCAGCAGCATGGGGGAAGGGCCCTACACCGGGGAGCTGTTTTTT; cdr3_aa: CASSMGEGPYTGELFF
clone_size: NA; j_call: TRBJ1-5; v_call: TRBV27; d_call: NA; cdr3_nt: TGTGCCAGCAGTTTGGGGGGGTTCCTCAATCAGCCCCAGCATTTT; cdr3_aa: CASSLGGFLNQPQHF
clone_size: once; j_call: TRBJ1-2; v_call: TRBV6-5; d_call: NA; cdr3_nt: TGTGCCAGCAGTGACGAAACGGGGGGCTACACCTTC; cdr3_aa: CASSDETGGYTF
clone_size: few; j_call: TRBJ2-1; v_call: TRBV27; d_call: TRBD2; cdr3_nt: TGTGCCAGCACCCAAACTCTAGCGGGAGGGAAACATGAGCAGTTCTTC; cdr3_aa: CASTQTLAGGKHEQFF
clone_size: once; j_call: TRBJ2-5; v_call: TRBV29-1; d_call: NA; cdr3_nt: TGCAGCGTTAACGGAGACAACCAAGAGACCCAGTACTTC; cdr3_aa: CSVNGDNQETQYF
clone_size: NA; j_call: TRBJ2-3; v_call: TRBV7-2; d_call: NA; cdr3_nt: TGTGCCAGCAGCTTAGGTCCGGCCGCTAGCTCTCTAGGCACAGATACGCAGTATTTT; cdr3_aa: CASSLGPAASSLGTDTQYF
clone_size: NA; j_call: TRBJ2-2; v_call: TRBV27; d_call: TRBD2; cdr3_nt: TGTGCCAGCACCGGCGGGAGCCCCGGGGAGCTGTTTTTT; cdr3_aa: CASTGGSPGELFF
clone_size: NA; j_call: TRBJ2-7; v_call: TRBV5-1; d_call: NA; cdr3_nt: TGCGCCAGCAGTTACTCGTACGAGCAGTACTTC; cdr3_aa: CASSYSYEQYF
clone_size: NA; j_call: TRBJ1-1; v_call: TRBV5-1; d_call: TRBD1; cdr3_nt: TGCGCCAGCAGCCCAGGACAGGGCTTTAACTCTGAAGCTTTCTTT; cdr3_aa: CASSPGQGFNSEAFF
clone_size: NA; j_call: TRBJ1-2; v_call: TRBV23-1; d_call: NA; cdr3_nt: TGCGCCAGCAGTCACCGCACAGCCTATGGCTACACCTTC; cdr3_aa: CASSHRTAYGYTF
clone_size: NA; j_call: TRBJ2-6; v_call: TRBV9; d_call: NA; cdr3_nt: TGTGCCAGCAGCGTCCAGGGTGTCTCTGGGGCCAACGTCCTGACTTTC; cdr3_aa: CASSVQGVSGANVLTF
clone_size: NA; j_call: TRBJ2-1; v_call: TRBV29-1; d_call: NA; cdr3_nt: TGCAGCGCCTCCAACAGGGATCCCTACAATGAGCAGTTCTTC; cdr3_aa: CSASNRDPYNEQFF
clone_size: few; j_call: TRBJ2-2; v_call: TRBV2; d_call: TRBD1; cdr3_nt: TGTGCCAGCAGAGGAACGGGACAGGGGGCAACCGGGGAGCTGTTTTTT; cdr3_aa: CASRGTGQGATGELFF
clone_size: NA; j_call: TRBJ2-5; v_call: TRBV4-1; d_call: TRBD1; cdr3_nt: TGCGCCAGCAGCCAGGACGGACAGGGGGACCAAGAGACCCAGTACTTC; cdr3_aa: CASSQDGQGDQETQYF
clone_size: NA; j_call: TRBJ2-7; v_call: TRBV4-1; d_call: NA; cdr3_nt: TGCGCCAGCAGTCCCGGGACTCGAAACTACGAGCAGTACTTC; cdr3_aa: CASSPGTRNYEQYF